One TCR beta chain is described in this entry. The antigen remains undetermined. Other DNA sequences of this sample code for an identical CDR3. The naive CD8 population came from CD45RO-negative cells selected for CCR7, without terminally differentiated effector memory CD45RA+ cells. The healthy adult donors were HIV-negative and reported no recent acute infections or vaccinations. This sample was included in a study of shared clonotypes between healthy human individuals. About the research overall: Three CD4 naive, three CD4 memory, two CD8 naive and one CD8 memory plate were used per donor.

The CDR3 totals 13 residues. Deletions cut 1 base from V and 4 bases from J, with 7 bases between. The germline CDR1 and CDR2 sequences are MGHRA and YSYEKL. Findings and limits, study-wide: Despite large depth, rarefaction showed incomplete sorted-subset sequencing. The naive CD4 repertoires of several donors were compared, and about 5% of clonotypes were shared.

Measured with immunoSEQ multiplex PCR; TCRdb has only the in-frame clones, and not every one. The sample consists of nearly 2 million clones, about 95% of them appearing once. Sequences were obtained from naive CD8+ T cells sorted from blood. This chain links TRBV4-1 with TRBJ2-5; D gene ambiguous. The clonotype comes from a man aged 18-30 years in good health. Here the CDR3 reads CASSQVGAETQYF. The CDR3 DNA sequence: TGCGCCAGCAGCCAAGTCGGAGCAGAGACCCAGTACTTC.